One T cell receptor beta chain is described in this entry. These data come from a study of blood T cell repertoires in COVID-19. Study-level information: Acute-phase and convalescent COVID-19 samples originated in the United States, Italy and Spain.

Assay used: immunoSEQ multiplex PCR; TCRdb lists only in-frame clones, some missing. This sample carries 170,000 or so clones, approximately 85% of them seen once, and the ten largest clones take around 6.2%. CDR3 length: 16 residues. Germline CDR1 reads ENHRY; CDR2 reads SYGVKD. After removal of 5 bases from V and 4 bases from J, the junction contained 11 bases not matched to a gene. Everyone who took part was about 18 to 89 years old, and they came from 20 to 25 US areas. Participants had their cohort set by participant-reported clinical history. Sequencing input: PBMCs or T cells enriched from blood (not recorded which). The TCR sequence derives from a middle-aged man who had recovered from COVID-19. The chain has TRBV10-3 and TRBJ1-3, with 7 nucleotides matching TRBD1. CDR3 sequence: CAISLDRVDIGNTIYF. For the CDR3, the DNA is TGTGCCATCAGTTTAGACAGGGTTGATATAGGAAACACCATATATTTT.